The 5 T cell receptor beta chains in this list originate from one sample, sequenced in a study of T-cell reconstitution after alpha-beta-depleted transplantation in children. It was with unique molecular identifiers that the TCRbeta library was prepared. TCRdb re-called the PCR reads with MiXCR, one entry per CDR3 protein. The table lists 360,000 or so distinct CDR3 sequences, about a fifth of them singletons, with 3% to 4% in the top ten. The source was PBMCs from the stem cell graft donor, collected from the stem cell graft. Source of these receptors: a human donor who donated a stem cell graft to a child with acute myeloid leukemia.

The chain carries TRBV28 and TRBJ1-2; 7 bases are a match to TRBD1. The CDR3 consists of 13 residues. V lost 6 bases and J lost 2; bases outside the gene matches: 3. Germline V CDR1 and CDR2: MDHEN, SYDVKM. The CDR3 region is CASSVGQNYGYTF. CDR3 in DNA: TGTGCCAGCAGCGTGGGACAGAACTATGGCTACACCTTC.

This clonotype came up many times. The chain is built from TRBV28 and TRBJ2-6; no clear D gene. The V and J ends lost 5 bases and 2 bases respectively, with 13 bases between them. The CDR3 totals 16 residues. In germline, CDR1 is MDHEN, CDR2 SYDVKM. As DNA, the CDR3 is TGTGCCAGCAGTCTCGGACCGTCCCCTGGGGCCAACGTCCTGACTTTC. It encodes CASSLGPSPGANVLTF.

This clonotype was counted between two and nine times. V is TRBV5-1 and J is TRBJ2-1; D may correspond to TRBD1 or TRBD2 (5 bases each). V was pared by 5 bases and J by 4 bases, with 13 bases between. The CDR3 has 14 residues. The germline V gene encodes CDR1 SGHRS and CDR2 YFSETQ. The CDR3: CASRIRDEYNEQFF. CDR3 in DNA: TGCGCCAGCAGAATCCGGGACGAGTACAATGAGCAGTTCTTC. The complete variable domain, with remaining parts taken from reference TRBV5-1 and TRBJ2-1, reads KAGVTQTPRYLIKTRGQQVTLSCSPISGHRSVSWYQQTPGQGLQFLFEYFSETQRNKGNFPGRFSGRQFSNSRSEMNVSTLELGDSALYLCASRIRDEYNEQFFGPGTRLTVL.

This clonotype was counted only a few times. The chain couples TRBV6-5 to TRBJ1-1; D may be TRBD1 (5 bases). CDR3 length: 13 amino acids. Germline CDR1 MNHEY, CDR2 SVGAGI. The ends were cut back, 2 bases at V and 10 bases at J, with 14 bases in the middle. DNA for the CDR3: TGTGCCAGCAGTTACGGGACCCACTCTCGAGCTTTCTTT. It specifies CASSYGTHSRAFF.

This clonotype has a count of ten or more. The V call is TRBV20-1, the J call TRBJ2-7, with 11 nucleotides matching TRBD2. Unmatched junction bases numbered 5, after V lost 6 bases and J lost 1 base. Germline lookup yields CDR1 DFQATT and CDR2 SNEGSKA (reference sequence). The CDR3 runs 14 residues. Here the CDR3 reads CSAGTSGSSYEQYF. CDR3 sequence (DNA): TGCAGTGCGGGAACTAGCGGGAGTTCCTACGAGCAGTACTTC.